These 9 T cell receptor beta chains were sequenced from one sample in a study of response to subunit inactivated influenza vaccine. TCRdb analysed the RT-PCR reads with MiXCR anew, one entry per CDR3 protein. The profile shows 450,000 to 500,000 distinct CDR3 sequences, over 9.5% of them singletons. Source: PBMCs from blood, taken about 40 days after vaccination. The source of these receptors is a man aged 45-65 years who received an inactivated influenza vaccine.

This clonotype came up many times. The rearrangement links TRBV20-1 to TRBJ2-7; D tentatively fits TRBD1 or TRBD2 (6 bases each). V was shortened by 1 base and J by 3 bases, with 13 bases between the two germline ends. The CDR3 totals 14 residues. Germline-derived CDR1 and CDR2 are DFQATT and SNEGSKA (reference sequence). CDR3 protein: CSARVVQGGYEQYF. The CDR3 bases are TGCAGTGCTAGAGTCGTACAGGGAGGCTACGAGCAGTACTTC.

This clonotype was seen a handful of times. Written as DNA, the CDR3 is TGTGCCAGCAGTCCTGGGCTAGGCCGCCGGGAAAAACTGTTTTTT. Its translation: CASSPGLGRREKLFF. This chain links TRBV2 with TRBJ1-4; D ambiguous. The CDR3 covers 15 residues. The V gene's germline CDR1 is SNHLY and CDR2 FYNNEI. V shed 5 bases and J shed 8 bases, with 18 bases lying between them.

As DNA, the CDR3 is TGCGCCAGCAGCCCTGAAGGAGGCCCTATGACCCAGTACTTC. Its translation is CASSPEGGPMTQYF. The chain has TRBV5-1 and TRBJ2-5; weak D call: TRBD2 (5 bases). The CDR3 totals 14 residues. Germline V CDR1 and CDR2: SGHRS, YFSETQ. V shed 4 bases and J shed 7 bases, with 17 bases lying between them.

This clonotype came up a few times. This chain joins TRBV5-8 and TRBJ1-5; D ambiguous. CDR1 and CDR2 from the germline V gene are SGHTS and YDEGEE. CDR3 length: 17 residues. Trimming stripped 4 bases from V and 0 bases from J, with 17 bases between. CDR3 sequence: CASSPVRALYSNQPQHF. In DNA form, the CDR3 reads TGTGCCAGCAGCCCCGTCCGGGCTCTTTATAGCAATCAGCCCCAGCATTTT.

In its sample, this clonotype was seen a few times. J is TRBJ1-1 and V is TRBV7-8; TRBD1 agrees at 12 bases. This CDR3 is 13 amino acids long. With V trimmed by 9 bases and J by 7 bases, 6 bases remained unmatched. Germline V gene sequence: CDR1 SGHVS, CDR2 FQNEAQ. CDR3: CASGTGGADEAFF. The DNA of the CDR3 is TGTGCCAGTGGGACAGGGGGCGCGGATGAAGCTTTCTTT.

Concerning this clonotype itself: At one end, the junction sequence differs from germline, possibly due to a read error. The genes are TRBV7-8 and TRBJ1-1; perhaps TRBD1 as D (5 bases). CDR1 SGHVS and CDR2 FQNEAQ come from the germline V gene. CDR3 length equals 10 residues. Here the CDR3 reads CASSSGGVVF. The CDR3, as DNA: TGTGCCAGCAGCTCGGGAGGGGTCGTCTTT.

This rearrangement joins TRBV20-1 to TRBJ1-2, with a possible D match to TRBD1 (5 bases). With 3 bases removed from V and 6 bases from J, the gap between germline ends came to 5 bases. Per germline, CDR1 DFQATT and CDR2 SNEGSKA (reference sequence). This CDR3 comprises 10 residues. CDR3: CSARGDGYTF. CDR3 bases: TGCAGTGCTAGGGGGGATGGCTACACCTTC.

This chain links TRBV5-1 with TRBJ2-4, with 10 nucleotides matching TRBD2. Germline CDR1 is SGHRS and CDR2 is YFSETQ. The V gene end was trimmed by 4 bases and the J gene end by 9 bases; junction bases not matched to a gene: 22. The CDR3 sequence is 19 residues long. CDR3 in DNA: TGCGCCAGCAGCACTCTCCCGTTGAGGCTAGCGGGAGCGAGGGGCATTCAGTACTTC. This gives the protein CASSTLPLRLAGARGIQYF.

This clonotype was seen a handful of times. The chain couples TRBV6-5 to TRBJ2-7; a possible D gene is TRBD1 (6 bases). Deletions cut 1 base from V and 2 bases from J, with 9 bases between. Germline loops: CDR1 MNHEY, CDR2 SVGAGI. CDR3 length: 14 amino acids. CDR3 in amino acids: CASSYWQGTYEQYF. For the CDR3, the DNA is TGTGCCAGCAGTTACTGGCAGGGGACCTACGAGCAGTACTTC.